The entry below describes one TCR beta chain. Its antigen is not identified. The record originates from a study of CD8+CD57+ T cells in acquired aplastic anemia. Study overall: Isolated CD4+ and CD8+ cells, once sorted, yielded DNA averaging around 2.9 ug. Roughly 9.9 million reads, on average, were obtained for CD4+ cells from healthy donors.

Broader study findings: Patients versus controls showed no significant CD8+ Simpson's diversity difference. The number of CD8+ CDR3 sequences shared by patients and controls was approximately 28.

CDR3 length equals 14 residues. Trimming stripped 0 bases from V and 6 bases from J, with 12 bases between. The germline gives CDR1 SGHVS, CDR2 FNYEAQ. Genomic DNA was employed as the template in profiling TCR beta VDJ and CDR3. From the reads, TCRdb called clonotypes with MiXCR, one entry per CDR3 protein. The profile covers roughly 160,000 distinct CDR3 sequences, with around 60% appearing a single time and 35% to 50% taken by the ten largest. This TCR came from a human donor in good health. The chain has TRBV7-6 and TRBJ2-7; TRBD2 might be the D (7 bases). What was sequenced was sorted CD4+, CD8+, or CD8+CD57+ T cells (not recorded which) from PBMCs. CDR3: CASSLAGGPFEQYF. The CDR3 region has the DNA TGTGCCAGCAGCTTAGCGGGGGGGCCTTTCGAGCAGTACTTC.